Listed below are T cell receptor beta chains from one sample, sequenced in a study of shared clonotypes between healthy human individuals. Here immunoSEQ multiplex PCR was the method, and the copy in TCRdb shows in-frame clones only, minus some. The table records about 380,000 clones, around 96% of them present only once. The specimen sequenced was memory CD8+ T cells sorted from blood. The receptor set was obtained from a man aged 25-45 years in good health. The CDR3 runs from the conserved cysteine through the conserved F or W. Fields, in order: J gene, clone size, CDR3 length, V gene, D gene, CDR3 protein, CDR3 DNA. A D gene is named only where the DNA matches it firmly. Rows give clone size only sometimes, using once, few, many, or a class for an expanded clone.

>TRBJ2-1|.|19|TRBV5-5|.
CASSGRGRGGINYYNEQFF
TGTGCCAGCAGCGGAAGGGGGCGAGGCGGGATCAACTATTACAATGAGCAGTTCTTC
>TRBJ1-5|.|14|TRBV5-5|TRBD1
CASSATGEGQPQHF
TGTGCCAGCAGCGCCACAGGGGAGGGACAGCCCCAGCATTTT
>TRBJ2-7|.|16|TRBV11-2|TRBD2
CASSLSPGLAGYEQYF
TGTGCCAGCAGCTTATCCCCGGGACTAGCGGGCTACGAGCAGTACTTC
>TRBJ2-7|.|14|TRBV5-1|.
CASSRLEYGYEQYF
TGCGCCAGCAGCCGACTTGAATACGGCTACGAGCAGTACTTC
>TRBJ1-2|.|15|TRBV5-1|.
CASSEEDTGFYGYTF
TGCGCCAGCAGCGAGGAAGATACAGGGTTCTATGGCTACACCTTC
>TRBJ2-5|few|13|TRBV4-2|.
CASSGRQQETQYF
TGTGCCAGCAGCGGCCGACAGCAAGAGACCCAGTACTTC
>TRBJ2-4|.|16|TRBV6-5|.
CASSYSSSPGRNIQYF
TGTGCCAGCAGTTACTCGAGTTCCCCGGGGCGGAACATTCAGTACTTC
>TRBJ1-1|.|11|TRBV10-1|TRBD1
CASRQGMEAFF
TGCGCCAGTAGACAGGGAATGGAAGCTTTCTTT
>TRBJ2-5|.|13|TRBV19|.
CASSLQGGETQYF
TGTGCCAGTAGCCTCCAGGGGGGAGAGACCCAGTACTTC
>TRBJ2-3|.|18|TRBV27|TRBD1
CASSIQSPGQVSADTQYF
TGTGCCAGCAGTATACAATCCCCGGGACAGGTTAGCGCAGATACGCAGTATTTT
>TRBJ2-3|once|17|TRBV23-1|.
CASSRLCDTYRADTQYF
TGCGCCAGCAGTCGGTTGTGTGACACCTATAGGGCAGATACGCAGTATTTT
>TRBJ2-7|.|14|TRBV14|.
CASSPKGVTYEQYF
TGTGCCAGCAGCCCCAAGGGGGTTACCTACGAGCAGTACTTC